The next 19 T cell receptor beta chains were all read from a single sample in a study of blood T cell repertoires in COVID-19. Sequenced by immunoSEQ multiplex PCR; TCRdb stores in-frame clones only, minus some. This sample carries about 14,000 clones, roughly 82% of them seen once, and the ten largest clones take roughly 28%. Sequencing used peripheral blood. These TCRs come from a woman aged 50 to 60 with active or convalescent COVID-19.

V is TRBV19 and J is TRBJ2-5, with TRBD2 matching over 9 bases. Germline CDR1 LNHDA, CDR2 SQIVND (reference sequence). CDR3 size: 16 residues. V shed 5 bases and J 5 bases; nucleotides not matched to a gene: 12. The CDR3 loop reads CASSPGRASGAETQYF. CDR3 nucleotide sequence: TGTGCCAGTAGTCCCGGGAGGGCTAGCGGGGCGGAGACCCAGTACTTC. The entire variable domain, with the rest obtained from reference TRBV19 and TRBJ2-5, is as follows: DGGITQSPKYLFRKEGQNVTLSCEQNLNHDAMYWYRQDPGQGLRLIYYSQIVNDFQKGDIAEGYSVSREKKESFPLTVTSAQKNPTAFYLCASSPGRASGAETQYFGPGTRLLVL.

The rearrangement links TRBV7-9 to TRBJ1-6; possible D gene TRBD1, 5 bases. The CDR3 has 18 amino acids. The V and J ends lost 8 bases and 1 base respectively, with 21 bases between them. Germline assignment: CDR1 SEHNR and CDR2 FQNEAQ (reference sequence). The CDR3 loop is CASDSLSSRLSYNSPLHF. In DNA form, the CDR3 reads TGTGCCAGCGACAGCTTAAGTAGTAGGCTTTCCTATAATTCACCCCTCCACTTT.

This chain uses TRBV19 with TRBJ2-2, with 9 bases fitting TRBD1. Germline V lookup: CDR1 LNHDA, CDR2 SQIVND (reference sequence). This CDR3 comprises 15 residues. J gave up 4 bases and V 7 bases, and 7 bases lay outside the gene matches. CDR3 sequence: CASTIQGAFTGELFF. DNA of the CDR3: TGTGCCAGTACCATACAGGGGGCGTTCACCGGGGAGCTGTTTTTT. The complete variable domain, with remaining parts taken from reference TRBV19 and TRBJ2-2, reads DGGITQSPKYLFRKEGQNVTLSCEQNLNHDAMYWYRQDPGQGLRLIYYSQIVNDFQKGDIAEGYSVSREKKESFPLTVTSAQKNPTAFYLCASTIQGAFTGELFFGEGSRLTVL.

This rearrangement joins TRBV4-1 to TRBJ2-3; 8 positions agree with TRBD2. The CDR3 covers 17 residues. Per germline, CDR1 MGHRA and CDR2 YSYEKL. V gave up 0 bases and J gave up 3 bases; unmatched junction bases: 8. The CDR3 region is CASSQDSGVAGTDTQYF. The CDR3 nucleotides read TGCGCCAGCAGCCAAGATTCGGGAGTAGCGGGGACAGATACGCAGTATTTT.

The chain couples TRBV6-1 to TRBJ2-4, with 8 bases aligning to TRBD2. The V and J ends lost 0 bases and 15 bases, in that order; junction bases with no gene match: 10. The CDR3 extends over 14 amino acids. The germline V gene has CDR1 MNHNS and CDR2 SASEGT. The CDR3 DNA follows: TGTGCCAGCAGTGAAGCTGGGCGGGGGGCGCCCCCGTACTTC. Translating it yields CASSEAGRGAPPYF.

V usage is TRBV7-8 and J usage is TRBJ1-1, with 7 bases lining up with TRBD1. Germline V lookup: CDR1 SGHVS, CDR2 FQNEAQ. J lost 6 bases, V lost 1 base, and 2 bases had no gene match. This CDR3 has 13 amino acids. The CDR3 region is CASSLGQGAEAFF. CDR3 nucleotides: TGTGCCAGCAGCTTAGGCCAGGGGGCTGAAGCTTTCTTT.

This chain connects TRBV19 to TRBJ1-2; no firm D call. The CDR3 is 15 residues long. V was clipped by 3 bases and J by 0 bases, with 11 bases between them. Germline CDR1 and CDR2: LNHDA and SQIVND (reference sequence). The CDR3, as DNA: TGTGCCAGTAGTATGAGGGCAGCTTCTAACTATGGCTACACCTTC. It encodes CASSMRAASNYGYTF. Based on the CDR3 plus reference TRBV19 and TRBJ1-2, the full variable domain is DGGITQSPKYLFRKEGQNVTLSCEQNLNHDAMYWYRQDPGQGLRLIYYSQIVNDFQKGDIAEGYSVSREKKESFPLTVTSAQKNPTAFYLCASSMRAASNYGYTFGSGTRLTVV.

The chain is built from TRBV11-3 and TRBJ2-2, with D perhaps matching TRBD1 (6 bases). Germline loops: CDR1 SGHNT, CDR2 YENEEA. The germline V and J ends were trimmed by 1 base and 2 bases, with 14 bases remaining between them. The CDR3 totals 17 residues. CDR3 sequence reads: CASSLGLWTANTGELFF. Here the CDR3 DNA reads TGTGCCAGCAGCTTAGGGCTTTGGACAGCCAACACCGGGGAGCTGTTTTTT.

V and J are TRBV13 and TRBJ2-7, with 8 bases matching TRBD1. Trimming at V came to 2 bases and at J to 0 bases, leaving 6 bases not matched to a gene. Germline V gene sequence: CDR1 PRHDT, CDR2 FYEKMQ (reference sequence). The CDR3 totals 16 residues. The CDR3 bases are TGTGCCAGCAGCTTATACCGGGGACAGGACTCCTACGAGCAGTACTTC. This gives the protein CASSLYRGQDSYEQYF.

The J gene is TRBJ2-7, the V gene TRBV6-8; 7 nucleotides line up with TRBD1. CDR1 is MNHGY and CDR2 is SAAAGT in the germline V gene. The junction had 6 bases not matched to a gene; V was cut back by 5 bases and J by 5 bases. This CDR3 region has 13 residues. DNA of the CDR3: TGTGCCAGCAGTAAGACAGGGTACCACGAGCAGTACTTC. It specifies CASSKTGYHEQYF.

V usage is TRBV5-1 and J usage is TRBJ1-1; D remains ambiguous. V lost 2 bases, J lost 1 base, and 9 bases lay in between. CDR3 size: 14 residues. CDR1 is SGHRS, CDR2 YFSETQ, per germline. The CDR3 is CASSFERANTEAFF. CDR3 DNA sequence: TGCGCCAGCAGCTTCGAGCGGGCGAACACTGAAGCTTTCTTT. Drawing the rest from reference TRBV5-1 and TRBJ1-1, the complete variable domain is KAGVTQTPRYLIKTRGQQVTLSCSPISGHRSVSWYQQTPGQGLQFLFEYFSETQRNKGNFPGRFSGRQFSNSRSEMNVSTLELGDSALYLCASSFERANTEAFFGQGTRLTVV.

The count of this clone is one. J is TRBJ2-5 and V is TRBV10-1; tentatively, D is TRBD1 (5 bases). The V end lost 5 bases, the J end lost 2 bases, and 6 bases lay between the germline ends. This CDR3 has 12 amino acids. The germline V gene encodes CDR1 WNHNN and CDR2 SYGVQD (reference sequence). In DNA form, the CDR3 reads TGCGCCAGCAGTCCAGGGCAAGAGACCCAGTACTTC. It encodes CASSPGQETQYF.

This chain uses TRBV9 with TRBJ2-2; TRBD1 is a possible D gene (5 bases). Per germline, CDR1 SGDLS and CDR2 YYNGEE. Deletions cut 4 bases from V and 6 bases from J, with 16 bases between. CDR3 length: 15 residues. The CDR3 region is CASSLPPGAPGELFF. The CDR3 DNA follows: TGTGCCAGCAGCCTCCCCCCTGGGGCCCCCGGGGAGCTGTTTTTT.

The V call is TRBV28, the J call TRBJ2-5, with D maybe TRBD1 (6 bases). With 4 bases removed from V and 7 bases from J, the gap between germline ends came to 16 bases. The CDR3 extends over 14 amino acids. In germline, CDR1 is MDHEN, CDR2 SYDVKM. CDR3 amino acids: CASSYPGEIRTQYF. The CDR3 nucleotides are TGTGCCAGCAGTTACCCAGGGGAAATTCGGACCCAGTACTTC.

This chain links TRBV27 with TRBJ1-1; perhaps TRBD1 as D (5 bases). The CDR3 is 13 residues long. Germline V lookup: CDR1 MNHEY, CDR2 SMNVEV (reference sequence). Trimming cost V 3 bases and J 1 base, with 6 bases left between them. The CDR3 DNA reads TGTGCCAGCAGTTTGGGGCCGAACACTGAAGCTTTCTTT. It yields the protein CASSLGPNTEAFF.

The chain is built from TRBV27 and TRBJ2-2, with 8 bases that match TRBD1. Germline CDR1 MNHEY, CDR2 SMNVEV (reference sequence). J lost 9 bases, V lost 6 bases, and 12 bases had no gene match. The CDR3 is 15 amino acids. The CDR3 spells CASRPSGQGARELFF. The CDR3 DNA reads as TGTGCCAGCAGGCCCTCGGGGCAGGGGGCCAGGGAGCTGTTTTTT.

The V and J genes are TRBV4-1 and TRBJ1-2; 8 bases line up with TRBD1. The CDR3 extends over 17 amino acids. CDR1 is MGHRA and CDR2 is YSYEKL in the germline V gene. Losses at the gene ends were 2 bases for V and 7 bases for J; bases not matched to a gene: 15. In DNA form, the CDR3 reads TGCGCCAGCAGCCAACCCCGACAGGGGATAGCAGCGGGTGGCTACACCTTC. It codes for CASSQPRQGIAAGGYTF.

The CDR3 DNA follows: TGTGCCAGCAGCCAGTCCGGGACAGGGAGTACGCAGTATTTT. Translation: CASSQSGTGSTQYF. This chain uses TRBV7-9 with TRBJ2-3; 9 bases align to TRBD1. The germline gives CDR1 SEHNR, CDR2 FQNEAQ (reference sequence). The CDR3 loop spans 14 amino acids. Germline trimming cut 5 bases from V and 8 bases from J; bases unmatched to any gene: 8. The complete variable domain, with remaining parts taken from reference TRBV7-9 and TRBJ2-3, reads DTGVSQNPRHKITKRGQNVTFRCDPISEHNRLYWYRQTLGQGPEFLTYFQNEAQLEKSRLLSDRFSAERPKGSFSTLEIQRTEQGDSAMYLCASSQSGTGSTQYFGPGTRLTVL.

This clone was seen once. CDR3 sequence (DNA): TGTGCCAGTAGTATAGGGGCGACTACCCCCACCGGGGAGCTGTTTTTT. Its translation is CASSIGATTPTGELFF. The chain recombines TRBV19 with TRBJ2-2, with D perhaps matching TRBD2 (5 bases). Germline V gene lookup returns CDR1 LNHDA and CDR2 SQIVND (reference sequence). The CDR3 is 16 amino acids. V dropped 1 base and J dropped 4 bases, with 13 bases sitting between them.